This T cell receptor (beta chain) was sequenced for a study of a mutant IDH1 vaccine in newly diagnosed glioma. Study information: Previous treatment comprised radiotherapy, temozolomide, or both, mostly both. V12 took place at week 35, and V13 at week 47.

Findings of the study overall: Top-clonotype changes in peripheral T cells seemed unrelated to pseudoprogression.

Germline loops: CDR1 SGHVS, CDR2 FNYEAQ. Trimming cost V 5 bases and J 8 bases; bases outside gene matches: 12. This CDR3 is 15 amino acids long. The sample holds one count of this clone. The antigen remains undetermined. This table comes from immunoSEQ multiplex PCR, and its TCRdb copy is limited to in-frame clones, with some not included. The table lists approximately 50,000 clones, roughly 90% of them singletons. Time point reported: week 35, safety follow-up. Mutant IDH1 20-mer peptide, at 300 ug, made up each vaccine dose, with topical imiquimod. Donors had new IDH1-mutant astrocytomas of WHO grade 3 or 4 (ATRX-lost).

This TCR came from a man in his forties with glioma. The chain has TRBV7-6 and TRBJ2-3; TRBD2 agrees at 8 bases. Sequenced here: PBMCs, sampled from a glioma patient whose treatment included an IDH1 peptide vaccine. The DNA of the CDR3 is TGTGCCAGCAGCGCCAGGACTAGCCGAGAAGGTACGCAGTATTTT. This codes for CASSARTSREGTQYF.